This T cell receptor (beta chain) was retrieved from a study of cytomegalovirus exposure and HLA in healthy donors (dated by TCRdb to the late 2010s). The study in broad terms: An earlier analysis of 587 of the donors reported approximately 300 Gb of sequence data and some 110 million unique TCR beta sequences obtained from roughly 180 million T cells. A later genetic analysis used genome-wide SNP genotypes for about three fifths of the roughly 700 donors, treating that subset as a discovery cohort. Across approximately 420 genotyped donors of the cohort, an average of about 200,000 unique TCR beta nucleotide sequences per donor were sequenced, and 15% to 20% of those sequences were non-productive. An earlier analysis of 587 of the donors applied high-throughput TCR beta sequencing to assess whether each TCR beta V gene segment acted as functional or pseudogenic. Roughly 300 gigabases of sequencing data and approximately 85 million unique TCR sequences were included in an early release covering around 600 HLA-typed donors. A separate validation cohort of some 130 different subjects was used in addition to the approximately 670-subject first cohort. HLA typing covered class I and class II loci at four-digit resolution. Rather than using new phenotypic data, the later analysis identified candidate immune exposures from TCR beta sequences and from how often those sequences occurred across donors. All discovery cohort repertoires had been generated on a single sequencing platform. High-throughput TCR immunosequencing, statistical association of individual TCRs with disease status, and machine learning were combined to predict cytomegalovirus infection status. Because of strong linkage in the cohort, 5 or 6 DR-DQ haplotypes were treated as single units for association and clustering. The study aimed to test whether cataloging public T cell receptors could reveal signatures of past pathogen exposure. Among the roughly 400 genotyped donors, around 81% belonged to the genetic ancestry cluster associated with self-reported Caucasian donors. In a later analysis, previously published TCR beta repertoires from 500 to 750 donors were re-analyzed and high-resolution HLA genotyping was added so that TCR occurrence patterns could be studied. Typing coverage varied by locus: roughly 620-640 donors for A, B, C, DRB1 and DQB1; approximately 520 for DQA1; over 600 for DPA1; some 470 for DPB1. Using immunosequencing, the study profiled T cell repertoires from fewer than 700 subjects and related those repertoires to cytomegalovirus serostatus. Donor age, sex, ethnicity and CMV serostatus were compiled alongside the repertoire data. Results and caveats for the whole study, not just this receptor: Compared with equally common non-associated chains, HLA-associated TCR beta chains in a later analysis were more clonally expanded and had lower generation probabilities. Correlated functional status among segregating V segments might be attributable to linkage disequilibrium, but an unknown experimental factor could not be ruled out. An earlier analysis of 587 of the donors showed that most TCR beta V segments appeared in productive rearrangements either about 87% or about 30% of the time, which broadly matched IMGT annotations. Three of the identified cytomegalovirus-associated TCR beta chains were confirmed in vitro to be specific for cytomegalovirus antigens. At a false discovery rate of 0.05, a later analysis linked approximately 18,000 TCR beta sequences to specific HLA alleles. In a later genetic analysis, a missense DCLRE1C variant was associated with V-gene and J-gene trimming of TCR beta chains, and the association was replicated in an independent cohort. A further reported finding was that TCR beta sequences accurately predicted the HLA-A and HLA-B alleles for most subjects in the first cohort. In both the original and validation cohorts, the classifier was reported to diagnose cytomegalovirus status with high specificity and sensitivity. According to a later analysis, parvovirus B19, influenza, CMV and Epstein-Barr virus appeared linked to several top co-occurrence clusters. In a later analysis, most CMV-associated TCR beta chains were found to appear HLA-restricted, with HLA associations seemingly driven largely by CMV exposure. The sequencing pipeline was judged likely to have produced a cluster of highly shared sequence variants as a technical artifact. Only TCR beta chains were sequenced in this cohort, and the absence of alpha or paired-chain data limited detectable features. Most TCR sequences were seen in very few donors, while some public TCRs were found in many individuals. When HLA alleles, especially DR and DQ, strongly co-occurred, attributing TCR associations to individual alleles was difficult. According to the authors, the approach could potentially be generalized to other disease states and immunological phenotypes. Because HLA typing was unavailable for some donors at each locus, only the typed subset was used in association tests. About 17 rarely observed V segments, including chromosome 9 orphons, were excluded from the earlier analysis of just under 600 of the donors because counts were too low. The study listed 170 or so TCR beta chains as associated with cytomegalovirus. Because the 87-base-pair reads could not distinguish some IMGT-functional V segments, including TRBV6-2 and TRBV6-3, those segments were excluded. For the cohort, immune exposure information was limited to CMV serostatus. According to a later genetic analysis, donors in an Asian-associated ancestry cluster had fewer N-insertions in productive TCRs than the roughly 700-donor mean. According to a later analysis, TCR association rates differed among HLA loci, with DRB1 alleles showing the most associated TCRs and HLA-C alleles showing the fewest. The presence/absence analyses assumed that sequencing depth was roughly uniform across donors, and that assumption may not be true.

The cohort comprised some 730 healthy bone marrow donors. Cohort members were all nominally healthy when sampled, although unrecorded immune exposures were likely present. The donor was CMV seronegative and was included in the group of about 350 seronegative cohort members. Every donor gave a peripheral blood sample, and the peripheral blood mononuclear cells from that sample were used for TCR beta sequencing. The Qiagen DNeasy Blood Extraction Kit was used to extract genomic DNA from the blood cell samples. Libraries were prepared through the immunoSEQ multiplex PCR assay. A mixture of 60 forward primers for TCR Vbeta segments and 13 reverse primers for TCR Jbeta segments was used in the multiplex PCR. The CDR3 region of rearranged TCR beta genes was amplified from genomic DNA by a multiplex PCR assay. On the Illumina HiSeq System, the amplified TCR beta libraries were sequenced as 87-base-pair reads. The study's own analysis went as follows. A later analysis tallied 75 million to 95 million unique TCR beta chains across the 666 repertoires, and about 12 million of those chains were shared by two or more donors. To remove PCR and sequencing errors, raw reads were error-corrected and collapsed into unique sequences using a nearest-neighbor algorithm that merged closely related sequences. To assign V, D and J gene segments, CDR3 sequences were aligned to IMGT reference sequences. For a sequence to be retained, at least a six-nucleotide match to both a V gene segment and a J gene segment was required. Rearrangements were called productive when the CDR3 lacked stop codons and stayed in frame with V and J; all others were non-productive. CDR3 was defined according to IMGT convention as the region running from the second conserved V-encoded cysteine to the conserved J-encoded phenylalanine. Sequences without an unambiguous match to a single V gene segment were excluded from the earlier analysis of 587 of the donors. An earlier analysis of 587 of the donors called V segments functional above 56.7% productive rearrangements and segregating when the between-donor standard deviation exceeded 5%. A statistical classification framework was built to diagnose cytomegalovirus status from the catalog of TCR beta chain sequences. In a later analysis, TCR nucleotide sequences were compared against IMGT/GENE-DB human TR gene sequences so that V and J genes could be assigned. A later analysis assigned CDR3 sequences and most-parsimonious VDJ recombination scenarios with the TCRdist pipeline. A later analysis defined each TCR beta chain by its CDR3 amino acid sequence plus V-gene family, and excluded reads lacking a unique V-gene family. A later analysis removed 592 highly shared, low-generation-probability nucleotide sequences to deal with suspected cross-contamination and a sequencing artifact. A later analysis calculated a clonal expansion index for each public chain from normalized within-repertoire ranks of inferred template counts. A later analysis computed generation probabilities with a VDJ recombination model fitted to out-of-frame rearrangements, and checked the results against IGoR. Hypergeometric tests were used in a later analysis to score TCR-TCR, TCR-HLA and TCR-CMV co-occurrence, with a repertoire-size bias correction applied to the TCR pairs. A later analysis estimated false discovery rates by permuting HLA or CMV assignments 20 times. In a later analysis, co-occurring TCRs were grouped with DBSCAN, and TCRdist sequence similarity was added when clustering was performed within HLA-allele-positive subsets. Repertoires with fewer than 30,000 or more than 120,000 public chains, plus five repertoires with anomalous nucleotide sharing, were excluded from co-occurrence clustering. Drawn from immuneACCESS, this table holds only the in-frame rearrangements with V and J called that TCRdb kept. Clones are partly lost; checked studies trace under half to an unresolved V gene and leave the rest unexplained. D and trimming were read from the DNA, whereas the V and J calls and clone size are those reported in that table. For this sample there are over 65,000 clones; around 80% appear just once. Over 9.5% of the sample comes from the top ten.

About this clone itself: Which antigen it targets is not known. No much larger clone exists at a distance of one base, and base qualities are not known.

CDR1 and CDR2 are read off the germline V gene (reference sequence) as LNHDA and SQIVND. CDR3 length: 14 amino acids, cysteine to phenylalanine. Of all the DNA, just the CDR3 is kept, 42 bases in frame from base 1. Trimming costs V 4 bases and J 2 bases, and their ends lie 12 bases apart. Recombination joined TRBV19 with TRBJ2-7; the D region possibly corresponds to TRBD2 (6 bases align). The sample was PBMCs. The origin of this receptor is a man in his forties in good health and CMV-seronegative. The DNA sequence is TGTGCCAGTAGTAGGGACTCAAAACCCTACGAGCAGTACTTC. Translation gives CASSRDSKPYEQYF. The CDR3, completed at both ends by the reference TRBV19 and TRBJ2-7 genes, gives the full variable domain DGGITQSPKYLFRKEGQNVTLSCEQNLNHDAMYWYRQDPGQGLRLIYYSQIVNDFQKGDIAEGYSVSREKKESFPLTVTSAQKNPTAFYLCASSRDSKPYEQYFGPGTRLTVT.